This T cell receptor beta chain emerged from a study of neoadjuvant anti-PD-1 for oral cavity cancer. Study as a whole: Patients without progression received a fourth nivolumab dose around day 43, then surgical resection on days 50-56.

V shed 6 bases, J shed 0 bases, and the junction held 3 bases outside the gene matches. CDR1 and CDR2 from the germline V gene are SQVTM and ANQGSEA. The length of the CDR3 is 14 residues. Stage II-IVA oral cavity squamous cell carcinoma was new and untreated by systemic or radiation therapy. Using immunoSEQ multiplex PCR, the repertoire was profiled, and TCRdb retains in-frame clones only, with some absent. Seen here are some 15,000 clones, around 60% observed once, and the top ten hold 2% to 2.5%. The source was PBMCs, collected before nivolumab (anti-PD-1) treatment. The TCR sequence derives from a person aged 35 to 85 with oral cavity squamous cell carcinoma. J is TRBJ2-3 and V is TRBV29-1; the match to TRBD2 covers 10 bases. CDR3 residues: CSVRTSGSTDTQYF. DNA for the CDR3: TGCAGCGTGAGGACTAGCGGTAGCACAGATACGCAGTATTTT.